This is a list of T cell receptor beta chains from one sample in a study of T cells in Graves' hyperthyroidism and ophthalmopathy. MiXCR was run by TCRdb on the multiplex PCR reads, yielding one entry per CDR3 protein. The table records around 520,000 distinct CDR3 sequences, approximately 14% of them present only once. The sample consisted of blood. The source of these receptors is a middle-aged woman with Graves' hyperthyroidism. Each CDR3 is given with its conserved first and last residue. The D gene is left open where the match is weak. Only part of the rows carry a size: once, few, many, or a class if the clone is expanded.

clone_size	j_call	v_call	d_call	cdr3_nt	cdr3_aa
many	TRBJ2-7	TRBV10-3	TRBD2	TGTGCCATCAGCGATTGGGCTAGCGGGAGTACAGCCCACGAGCAGTACTTC	CAISDWASGSTAHEQYF
many	TRBJ1-1	TRBV5-1	.	TGCGCCAGCAGCCTACAGGACTTGGCCACTGAAGCTTTCTTT	CASSLQDLATEAFF
many	TRBJ1-5	TRBV3-1	.	TGTGCCAGCAGCCAAGATCTGGGGGGCGATCAGCCCCAGCATTTT	CASSQDLGGDQPQHF
.	TRBJ2-1	TRBV29-1	TRBD1	TGCAGCGTTCGGACAGGGGCCTACAATGAGCAGTTCTTC	CSVRTGAYNEQFF
.	TRBJ2-2	TRBV19	TRBD1	TGTGCCAGTAGGACAGGGAAGAACACCGGGGAGCTGTTTTTT	CASRTGKNTGELFF
many	TRBJ1-4	TRBV20-1	.	TGCAGTGCTAGGCAGGTTTCACCAACTAATGAAAAACTGTTTTTT	CSARQVSPTNEKLFF
many	TRBJ2-3	TRBV10-2	TRBD2	TGCGCCAGCAGTTCCCACCGTAGCGGGAGGAGCGATACGCAGTATTTT	CASSSHRSGRSDTQYF
many	TRBJ1-1	TRBV5-1	.	TGCGCCAGCAGCTCCGATGGGGTGAACACTGAAGCTTTCTTT	CASSSDGVNTEAFF
many	TRBJ2-7	TRBV20-1	.	TGCAGTGCTAGTAGGCCGTTGAGCTCCTACGAGCAGTACTTC	CSASRPLSSYEQYF
many	TRBJ2-3	TRBV27	.	TGTGCCAGCAGAACTATCGGACGGTCTGTCACAGATACGCAGTATTTT	CASRTIGRSVTDTQYF
many	TRBJ1-1	TRBV3-1	.	TGTGCCAGCAGCCAAGAGGGCTTTGAAGCTTTCTTT	CASSQEGFEAFF
many	TRBJ2-3	TRBV27	.	TGTGCCAGCAATAACAGGGTTGGAGATACGCAGTATTTT	CASNNRVGDTQYF
.	TRBJ2-1	TRBV7-9	.	TGTGCCAGCAGCCTAGGGGGGGGCGGGAGAGGCAATGAGCAGTTCTTC	CASSLGGGGRGNEQFF
.	TRBJ1-6	TRBV6-5	.	TGTGCCAGCAGTTACTCGATGAGACCGCCGAATTCACCCCTCCACTTT	CASSYSMRPPNSPLHF
many	TRBJ2-5	TRBV6-2/TRBV6-3	TRBD2	TGTGCCAGCAGTTACGGGACTAGCGGGAGTGAGACCCAGTACTTC	CASSYGTSGSETQYF
.	TRBJ2-6	TRBV24-1	.	TGTGCCACCCGAGGGGACACCGGGAGCTCTGGGGCCAACGTCCTGACTTTC	CATRGDTGSSGANVLTF
.	TRBJ2-1	TRBV7-3	.	TGTGCCAGCAGCTTAGATCCCGGTGGCGGGGATTACAATGAGCAGTTCTTC	CASSLDPGGGDYNEQFF
many	TRBJ2-1	TRBV20-1	.	TGCAGTGCGCCAATGGGGCGGGGTTACAATGAGCAGTTCTTC	CSAPMGRGYNEQFF
many	TRBJ2-7	TRBV20-1	.	TGCAGTGCTAGAGATCCCGGGGGCTACGAGCAGTACTTC	CSARDPGGYEQYF
.	TRBJ2-1	TRBV5-1	TRBD2	TGCGCCAGCAGCTCGACTAGCGGGAAAGTCTTCAACAATGAGCAGTTCTTC	CASSSTSGKVFNNEQFF
many	TRBJ2-7	TRBV10-3	TRBD2	TGTGCCATCAGTGAGTCTCTAGCGGGAAGCCTTAGGCAGTACTTC	CAISESLAGSLRQYF
many	TRBJ2-7	TRBV5-1	.	TGCGCCAGCAGCACGAGCGGGCGAACCTACGAGCAGTACTTC	CASSTSGRTYEQYF
.	TRBJ2-6	TRBV27	.	TGTGCCACCATATCTGGGGCCAACGTCCTGACTTTC	CATISGANVLTF
.	TRBJ2-3	TRBV6-1	.	TGTGCCAGCAGTGACCCGCAGGGGTTGGGCACAGATATGCAGTATTTT	CASSDPQGLGTDMQYF
.	TRBJ1-6	TRBV6-1	TRBD1	TGTGCCAGCAGGGGGACAGGGGGATCTTCACCCCTCCACTTT	CASRGTGGSSPLHF
many	TRBJ1-3	TRBV18	TRBD1	TGTGCCAGCTCATCGGGACAGGGCTCTGGAAACACCATATATTTT	CASSSGQGSGNTIYF
many	TRBJ1-1	TRBV6-5	.	TGTGCCAGCAGTTACTCTAAACAGTGGAACACTGAAGCTTTCTTT	CASSYSKQWNTEAFF
many	TRBJ2-6	TRBV28	.	TGTGCCAGCAAAAGATCCGAGTCCTTCAACGTCCTGACTTTC	CASKRSESFNVLTF
few	TRBJ2-7	TRBV29-1	.	TGCAGCGTTGAACTGGTAGGGACGGTGACCTACGAGCAGTACTTC	CSVELVGTVTYEQYF
many	TRBJ2-7	TRBV6-1	TRBD2	TGTGCCAGCAGTGAAAAGGTGGAGCGGGGATACGAGCAGTACTTC	CASSEKVERGYEQYF
.	TRBJ2-7	TRBV6-1	.	TGTGCCAGCAGAGACCGGGACCCCTACTACGAGCAGTACTTC	CASRDRDPYYEQYF
many	TRBJ2-5	TRBV5-1	TRBD1	TGCGCCAGCAGCCCCTCCGGGACAGGACAAGAGACCCAGTACTTC	CASSPSGTGQETQYF
few	TRBJ2-7	TRBV19	.	TGTGCCAGTAGTATAAGTACGGGAGACAGGATGACCTACGAGCAGTACTTC	CASSISTGDRMTYEQYF
few	TRBJ2-3	TRBV10-3	TRBD1	TGTGCCATCAGTGAGGCAGGGGGAACAGATACGCAGTATTTT	CAISEAGGTDTQYF
many	TRBJ2-7	TRBV27	.	TGTGCCAGCAGATCTCAGGGCGGGGCCTACGAGCAGTACTTC	CASRSQGGAYEQYF
few	TRBJ2-1	TRBV5-6	TRBD2	TGTGCCAGCAGACTCTCCGGGGGGGGGCGCTCCTACAATGAGCAGTTCTTC	CASRLSGGGRSYNEQFF
few	TRBJ1-5	TRBV30	.	TGTGCCTGGAGTGTTCCCTCGGGGTCGGGCAATCAGCCCCAGCATTTT	CAWSVPSGSGNQPQHF
.	TRBJ2-7	TRBV27	TRBD2	TGTGCCAGCAGTCGAAGGACTAGCGGGAGTAAGGAGCAGTACTTC	CASSRRTSGSKEQYF
.	TRBJ1-1	TRBV27	.	TGTGCCAGCAGCCGCAAAAAAAACACTGAAGCTTTCTTT	CASSRKKNTEAFF
many	TRBJ2-1	TRBV9	.	TGTGCCAGCAGCGTATACGACGACTACAATGAGCAGTTCTTC	CASSVYDDYNEQFF
many	TRBJ2-7	TRBV7-9	TRBD1	TGTGCCAGCAGCCTAACCGGGACAGGAGGCGAGCAGTACTTC	CASSLTGTGGEQYF
few	TRBJ2-5	TRBV7-8	TRBD2	TGTGCCAGCAGTCTGGGACTAGCGGGAGTTTCGGGGGAGACCCAGTACTTC	CASSLGLAGVSGETQYF
many	TRBJ2-7	TRBV5-4	.	TGTGCCAGCAGCTTTAGCGGAAACCCTTTCAAAGAGCAGTACTTC	CASSFSGNPFKEQYF
few	TRBJ1-1	TRBV7-8	.	TGTGCCAGCAGCTTTACAGAGCTGGGCACTGAAGCTTTCTTT	CASSFTELGTEAFF
.	TRBJ1-2	TRBV4-2	.	TGTGCCAGCAGCCAAAATAATGGAGACAATTGGGATGGCTACACCTTC	CASSQNNGDNWDGYTF
many	TRBJ2-7	TRBV2	.	TGTGCCAGCAGTGAGAGCTCCCTCTCCTACGAGCAGTACTTC	CASSESSLSYEQYF
many	TRBJ2-5	TRBV20-1	.	TGCAGTGCTAGGAGAAGTGAGACCCAGTACTTC	CSARRSETQYF
.	TRBJ2-3	TRBV6-1	TRBD2	TGTGCCAGCAGGCGCCTTAGCGGGAGGGAGGCAGATACGCAGTATTTT	CASRRLSGREADTQYF
many	TRBJ2-7	TRBV7-9	TRBD1	TGTGCCAGCAGCGCGGGACAGGGCAGTGGGGAGCAGTACTTC	CASSAGQGSGEQYF
many	TRBJ2-1	TRBV30	TRBD2	TGTGCCTGGAGTGCTCGAGCGGGGGTCTACAATGAGCAGTTCTTC	CAWSARAGVYNEQFF
many	TRBJ1-5	TRBV28	.	TGTGCCAGCAGTTCGGAGAAAGGGACGGAATATAGCAATCAGCCCCAGCATTTT	CASSSEKGTEYSNQPQHF
many	TRBJ2-2	TRBV5-5	.	TGTGCCAGCAGTTTTACCGGGACGGTGAACACCGGGGAGCTGTTTTTT	CASSFTGTVNTGELFF
many	TRBJ2-7	TRBV6-1	TRBD2	TGTGCCAGCAGTGAAGTCGGGCCCGGGCTAGCGGGACTCTACGAGCAGTACTTC	CASSEVGPGLAGLYEQYF
.	TRBJ2-1	TRBV20-1	TRBD2	TGCAGTGTTAGCGGGAGCAAGTCCAATGAGCAGCTCTTC	CSVSGSKSNEQLF
many	TRBJ2-7	TRBV28	TRBD1	TGTGCCAGCAGCGAGCCCGGGACAGGGGACTACGAGCAGTACTTC	CASSEPGTGDYEQYF
few	TRBJ2-1	TRBV19	TRBD2	TGTGCCAGTAGTATAGCTAGCGGGGCAGGATTCAATGAGCAGTTCTTC	CASSIASGAGFNEQFF